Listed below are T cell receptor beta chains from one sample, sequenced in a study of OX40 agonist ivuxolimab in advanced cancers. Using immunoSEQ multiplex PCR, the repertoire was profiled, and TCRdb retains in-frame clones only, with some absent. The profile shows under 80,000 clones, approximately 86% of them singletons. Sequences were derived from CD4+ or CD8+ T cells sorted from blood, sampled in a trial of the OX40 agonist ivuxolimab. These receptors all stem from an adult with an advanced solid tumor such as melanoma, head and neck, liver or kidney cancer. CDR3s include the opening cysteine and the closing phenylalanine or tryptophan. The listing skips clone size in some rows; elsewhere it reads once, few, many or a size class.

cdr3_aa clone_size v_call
CASRWDSSQPQHF NA TRBV28
CASSYRGLYTEAFF NA TRBV5-1
CASSAGIREAFF NA TRBV9
CASSYGQGFGPQHF NA TRBV6-5
CASSSGLNEKLFF NA TRBV5-1
CASSQVNMGFRGWETQYF NA TRBV4-1
CSVRQSYEQYF NA TRBV29-1
CASSPRTGGAEQYF NA TRBV7-3
CASRRQARNTEAFF NA TRBV19
CASSQDRGTPLHF NA TRBV14
CASSSRRQYGYTF NA TRBV6-5
CASTAGGNEQFF NA TRBV19
CASSPTDRERELFF NA TRBV4-2
CASSAGLAGESYNEQFF NA TRBV9
CASSGGGDTEAFF NA TRBV5-1
CASSIGTGNGGYTF NA TRBV25-1
CASSLTASTTEAFF NA TRBV7-6
CASSHMTSGPTGELFF NA TRBV5-4
CAISAGEGYGYTF NA TRBV10-3
CASLGDRGEYSNQPQHF NA TRBV19
CASTSTLGSQYF NA TRBV6-1
CSVGGRATLVGTQYF NA TRBV29-1
CASSSSTGSGNTIYF once TRBV5-1
CAWSVWDISSTDTQYF NA TRBV30
CASSPGGQGLYGYTF NA TRBV7-9
CASMRRRYNEQFF NA TRBV5-6
CASSIASGTSGYSYEQYF NA TRBV7-2
CASSLLGVETQYF NA TRBV28
CASSSLGGGSGNTIYF NA TRBV19
CASSQDLSGRSDEQFF NA TRBV4-1
CASRGGRPSGNTIYF NA TRBV28
CASSDTGLQEAQYF NA TRBV2
CASSLATSGSRGEQFF NA TRBV5-1
CASSFETSGNTQYF NA TRBV7-9
CATSRPTSGSSYEQYF NA TRBV15
CASNAGAGSYNEQFF NA TRBV5-1
CASSLGLAGKFETQYF once TRBV7-2
CASSPQGRNTEAFF NA TRBV18
CASSIRPHSGGANEQFF once TRBV19
CASSPARQETQYF NA TRBV7-2
CASSPEGSEKLFF NA TRBV10-1
CAWTEDVRYEQYF NA TRBV30
CASSLAGGAADTQYF NA TRBV11-2
CASSLDRRSGANVLTF NA TRBV7-8
CASSTGQGGQPQHF few TRBV7-2
CASSSRYLGSPLHF NA TRBV6-5
CAISEVQANSPLHF few TRBV10-3
CASRTQGQRADTQYF NA TRBV6-5
CAWRFTGANYGYTF NA TRBV30
CAISGRGETQYF NA TRBV10-3
CASSPGLAGDTQYF once TRBV18
CASSAGLQETQYF NA TRBV7-2
CASSSGTTTAGNTIYF NA TRBV5-4
CASSSSVNEKLFF few TRBV5-4
CASSKKSGQSYNEQFF once TRBV11-2
CASSFGGLPSSF NA TRBV28
CASSEAQDNRGYTF NA TRBV6-1